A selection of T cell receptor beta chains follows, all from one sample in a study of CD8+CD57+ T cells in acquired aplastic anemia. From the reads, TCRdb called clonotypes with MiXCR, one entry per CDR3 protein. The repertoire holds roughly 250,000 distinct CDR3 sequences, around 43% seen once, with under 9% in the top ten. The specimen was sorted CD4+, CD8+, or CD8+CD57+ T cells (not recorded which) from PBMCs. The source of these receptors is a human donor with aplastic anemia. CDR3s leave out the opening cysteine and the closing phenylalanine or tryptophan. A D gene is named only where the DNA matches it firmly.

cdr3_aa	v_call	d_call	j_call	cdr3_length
ASSDYMTLQGASTDTQY	TRBV6-1	TRBD1	TRBJ2-3	17
ASRHPSGQGSSNEQF	TRBV7-9	TRBD1	TRBJ2-1	15
ASSLQGADGYT	TRBV7-2	TRBD1	TRBJ1-2	11
ATSRDLDPASSPLH	TRBV15	.	TRBJ1-6	14
ASSLSPTRKQF	TRBV7-6	.	TRBJ2-1	11
ASSLFPSSYEQY	TRBV12-3/TRBV12-4	.	TRBJ2-7	12
ARTIDRVH	TRBV19	TRBD1	TRBJ1-5	8
SARSGTGIYEQY	TRBV20-1	TRBD1	TRBJ2-7	12
ASSLTQSPSYNEQF	TRBV5-1	.	TRBJ2-1	14
ASSSSVNGYT	TRBV9	.	TRBJ1-2	10
ASSGSGLTNAGELF	TRBV2	.	TRBJ2-2	14
SVDRRGTEAF	TRBV29-1	.	TRBJ1-1	10
ASSSARDRAQETQY	TRBV7-9	TRBD1	TRBJ2-5	14
ASSPDRANGELF	TRBV5-1	TRBD1	TRBJ2-2	12
SARGQRGTEAF	TRBV20-1	.	TRBJ1-1	11
ASSVVGPLFDYSNQPQH	TRBV9	.	TRBJ1-5	17
ASSLRGMGNQPQH	TRBV28	.	TRBJ1-5	13
ASSLRGAATFNEQF	TRBV12-3/TRBV12-4	.	TRBJ2-1	14
ASGASNTGELF	TRBV7-9	.	TRBJ2-2	11
ASTRDRKETQY	TRBV5-6	TRBD1	TRBJ2-5	11
ASSLKRIDTGELF	TRBV11-2	.	TRBJ2-2	13
ASSEQGPEELF	TRBV19	.	TRBJ1-4	11
ASSPTSGTGAYEQY	TRBV7-6	TRBD1	TRBJ2-7	14
ARGGTGSPLSSYNSPLH	TRBV7-8	TRBD1	TRBJ1-6	17
ASSSIEGYGELF	TRBV7-9	.	TRBJ2-2	12
ASSEGGPNYEQY	TRBV10-1	.	TRBJ2-7	12
ASSLASGYNQPQH	TRBV12-3/TRBV12-4	.	TRBJ1-5	13
ASSELGRSANYGYT	TRBV25-1	.	TRBJ1-2	14
ATSREPGETQY	TRBV15	.	TRBJ2-5	11
ASSTSVDQIPYEQY	TRBV7-9	TRBD2	TRBJ2-7	14
ASRGDRDYGYT	TRBV27	TRBD1	TRBJ1-2	11
ASSGNAEAF	TRBV27	.	TRBJ1-1	9
ASSYMETQY	TRBV7-2	.	TRBJ2-5	9
ASRPGTGMNTEAF	TRBV7-6	TRBD1	TRBJ1-1	13
ASSQSGGLRSEQY	TRBV7-4	TRBD2	TRBJ2-7	13
ASSLNPPDNYGYT	TRBV7-3	.	TRBJ1-2	13
ASSIGLAGYNEQF	TRBV7-3	TRBD2	TRBJ2-1	13
SVDRGLGGNTEAF	TRBV29-1	.	TRBJ1-1	13
SARDPVGPGETQY	TRBV20-1	.	TRBJ2-5	13
ASSFNRGGTDTQY	TRBV12-3/TRBV12-4	TRBD1	TRBJ2-3	13
ASSHGQGKDQPQH	TRBV6-5	TRBD1	TRBJ1-5	13
SVEDDFSYEQY	TRBV29-1	.	TRBJ2-7	11
SASSYGTPRDEQY	TRBV20-1	.	TRBJ2-7	13
ASRHPVNYGYT	TRBV7-7	.	TRBJ1-2	11
SVDLGQGAGTEAF	TRBV29-1	TRBD1	TRBJ1-1	13
ATSTRDTSYNEQF	TRBV15	.	TRBJ2-1	13
ASSYSHEAF	TRBV6-5	.	TRBJ1-1	9
ASSQLLNTEAF	TRBV4-2	.	TRBJ1-1	11
ASSYGTSGSGGYNEQF	TRBV5-6	TRBD2	TRBJ2-1	16